This T cell receptor beta chain was observed in a study of T cell repertoires in cytomegalovirus infection. Across the study: Peptides in the study included HLA-C-restricted and HLA-B-restricted CMV epitopes. Public TCR beta signatures marked donors with CMV infection and the matching HLA.

Study-level points and caveats: Cumulative public TCR beta family frequency identified CMV carriers with the relevant HLA.

V lost 5 bases and J lost 3; bases outside the gene matches: 7. The CDR3 totals 15 residues. Germline V gene sequence: CDR1 MDHEN, CDR2 SYDVKM. TCRdb reanalysed the reads using MiXCR and keeps one entry per CDR3 protein. The sample holds about 480,000 distinct CDR3 sequences, around 30% seen once. In this sample, this clonotype turned up many times. Its antigen is currently unknown. The rearrangement joins TRBV28 to TRBJ2-1, with TRBD1 matching over 7 bases. This TCR derives from a human donor in good health (CMV status not recorded). Some clones in this sample may be carry-over from other donors' samples. The specimen comprised cultured PBMCs, sampled from culture after CMV antigen stimulation. Here the CDR3 DNA reads TGTGCCAGCAGTACCCGGGACAGAAACTACAATGAGCAGTTCTTC. It is translated as CASSTRDRNYNEQFF.